What follows is one T cell receptor (beta chain) and its context. Per the original data handling: Nucleated cell counts were estimated from reference gene primer amplification. Assay: immunoSEQ multiplex PCR; the TCRdb copy retains only in-frame clones and omits some. V and J calls and clone size come straight from that table; D and trimming were deduced from the DNA. The sample contains 150,000 to 200,000 clones, roughly 90% of which appear only once. These data belong to a study of blood T cell repertoires in COVID-19. As for the study in general: Nucleic acid was either cDNA or gDNA, and it came from T cells, B-cell-depleted T cells, or PBMCs.

This CDR3 comprises 15 residues. Trimming stripped 4 bases from V and 4 bases from J, with 17 bases between. Germline V gene data show CDR1 as SGHRS and CDR2 as YFSETQ. Material for sequencing was peripheral blood. The receptor comes from a woman between 50 and 59 years old with acute or convalescent COVID-19. The chain combines TRBV5-1 with TRBJ1-1; perhaps TRBD1 as D (5 bases). The CDR3 reads CASSQPGAGGTEAFF. For the CDR3, the DNA is TGCGCCAGCAGCCAACCCGGGGCCGGGGGCACTGAAGCTTTCTTT.